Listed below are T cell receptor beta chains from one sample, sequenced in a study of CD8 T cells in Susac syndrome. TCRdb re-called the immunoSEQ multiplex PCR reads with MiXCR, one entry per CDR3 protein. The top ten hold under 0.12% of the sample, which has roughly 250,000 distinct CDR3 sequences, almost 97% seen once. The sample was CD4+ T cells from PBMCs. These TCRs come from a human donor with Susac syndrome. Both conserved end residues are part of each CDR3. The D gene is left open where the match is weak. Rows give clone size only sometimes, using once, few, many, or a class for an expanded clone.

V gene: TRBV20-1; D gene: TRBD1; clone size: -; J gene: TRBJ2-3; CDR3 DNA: TGCAGTGCTTCAGCGGGGACAGGGACCTTCGATACGCAGTATTTT; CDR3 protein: CSASAGTGTFDTQYF
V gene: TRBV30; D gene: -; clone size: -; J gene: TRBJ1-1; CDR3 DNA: TGTGCCTGGAGTCGGGGGGACATCGGGAACACTGAAGCTTTCTTT; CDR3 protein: CAWSRGDIGNTEAFF
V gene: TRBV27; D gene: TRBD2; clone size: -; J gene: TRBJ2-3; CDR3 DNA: TGTGCCAGCAGTTCACCGGGACTAGCAAAAGATACGCAGTATTTT; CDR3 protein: CASSSPGLAKDTQYF
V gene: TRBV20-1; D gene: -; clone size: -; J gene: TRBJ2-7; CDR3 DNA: TGCAGTGCTGTAGAGCGATACGAGCAGTACTTC; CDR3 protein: CSAVERYEQYF
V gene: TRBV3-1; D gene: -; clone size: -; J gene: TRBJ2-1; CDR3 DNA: TGTGCCAGCAGAGGGACGACTACCTACAATGAGCAGTTCTTC; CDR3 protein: CASRGTTTYNEQFF
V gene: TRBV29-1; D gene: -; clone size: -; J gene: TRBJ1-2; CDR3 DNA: TGCAGCGTTGACCGGGGGGCAGGGGGCTACACCTTC; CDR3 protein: CSVDRGAGGYTF
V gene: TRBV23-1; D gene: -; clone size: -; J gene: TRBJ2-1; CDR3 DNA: TGCGCCAGCAGTCCAAACCGGGGACGCCCATACCGCCCTTACAATGAGCAGTTCTTC; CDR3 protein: CASSPNRGRPYRPYNEQFF
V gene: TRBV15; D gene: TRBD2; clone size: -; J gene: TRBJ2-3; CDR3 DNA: TGTGCCACCAGCAACCCCCCGGGACTAGCGGCACGCACAGATACGCAGTATTTT; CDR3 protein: CATSNPPGLAARTDTQYF
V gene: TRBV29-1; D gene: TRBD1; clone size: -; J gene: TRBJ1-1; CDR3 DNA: TGCAGCGTTGCCGGGACAGGGGTCACTGAAGCTTTCTTT; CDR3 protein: CSVAGTGVTEAFF
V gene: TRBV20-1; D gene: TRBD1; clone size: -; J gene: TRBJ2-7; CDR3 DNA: TGCAGTGCAAGCCGACAGGGCATGGAGTACTTC; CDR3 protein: CSASRQGMEYF
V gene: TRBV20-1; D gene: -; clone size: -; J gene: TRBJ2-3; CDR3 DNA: TGCAGTGCTGGGGGACAACCAAGCACAGATACGCAGTATTTT; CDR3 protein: CSAGGQPSTDTQYF
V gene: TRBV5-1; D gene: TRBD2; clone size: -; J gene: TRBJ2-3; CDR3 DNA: TGCGCCAGCAGCATGCAGAGCGGGAGCTTAGATACGCAGTATTTT; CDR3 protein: CASSMQSGSLDTQYF
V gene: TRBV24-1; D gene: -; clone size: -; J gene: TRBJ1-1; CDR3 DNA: TGTGCCACCAGAGGAGTGAACACTGAAGCTTTCTTT; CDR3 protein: CATRGVNTEAFF
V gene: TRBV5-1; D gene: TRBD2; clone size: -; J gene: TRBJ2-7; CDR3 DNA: TGCGCCAGCAGCCTCCAGGGAGGGAACGACGAGCAGTACTTC; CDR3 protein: CASSLQGGNDEQYF
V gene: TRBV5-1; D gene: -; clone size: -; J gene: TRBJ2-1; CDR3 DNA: TGCGCCAGCGGGGTAGCGGTGTACAATGAGCAGTTCTTC; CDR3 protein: CASGVAVYNEQFF
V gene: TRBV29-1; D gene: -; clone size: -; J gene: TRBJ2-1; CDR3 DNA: TGCAGCGTTGAAGGCGGGGTAGCCTACAATGAGCAGTTCTTC; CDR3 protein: CSVEGGVAYNEQFF
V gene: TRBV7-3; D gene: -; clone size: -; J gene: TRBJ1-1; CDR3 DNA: TGTGCCAGCGCCCCCCTCGAAGGGCCTGAAGCTTTCTTT; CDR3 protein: CASAPLEGPEAFF
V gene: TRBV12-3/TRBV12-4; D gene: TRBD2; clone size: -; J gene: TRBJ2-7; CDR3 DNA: TGTGCCAGCAGTTTCTCGGCGGGAGGGCCCAGGGAGCAGTACTTC; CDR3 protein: CASSFSAGGPREQYF
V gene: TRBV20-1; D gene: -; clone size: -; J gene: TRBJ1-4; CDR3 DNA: TGCAGTGCGTCTAAATCAGGGGCCTCTAATGAAAAACTGTTTTTT; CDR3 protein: CSASKSGASNEKLFF
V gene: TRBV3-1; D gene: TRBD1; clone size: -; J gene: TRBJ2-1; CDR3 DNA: TGTGCCAGCAGCCCGGACGGACAGGGCTCCTACAATGAGCAGTTCTTC; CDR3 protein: CASSPDGQGSYNEQFF
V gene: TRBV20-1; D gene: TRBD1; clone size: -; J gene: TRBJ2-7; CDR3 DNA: TGCAGTGCTAGGTTGGACAGGGTGGGGGAGCAGTACTTC; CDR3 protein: CSARLDRVGEQYF
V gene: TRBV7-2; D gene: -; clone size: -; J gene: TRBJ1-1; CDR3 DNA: TGTGCCAGCAACCCGACAGTGAACACTGAAGCTTTCTTT; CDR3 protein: CASNPTVNTEAFF
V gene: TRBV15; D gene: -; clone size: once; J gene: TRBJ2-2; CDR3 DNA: TGTGCCACCAGCGGTCGAAGGGGGACCGGGGAGCTGTTTTTT; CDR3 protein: CATSGRRGTGELFF
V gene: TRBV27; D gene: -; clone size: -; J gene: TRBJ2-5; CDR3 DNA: TGTGCCAGCAGACCTGCCGGATCACAAGAGACCCAGTACTTC; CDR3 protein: CASRPAGSQETQYF
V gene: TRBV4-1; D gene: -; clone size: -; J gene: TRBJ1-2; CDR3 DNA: TGCGCCAGCAGCCAAGAGGTGAGACGTCGAAACTATGGCTACACCTTC; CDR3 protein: CASSQEVRRRNYGYTF